This is a list of T cell receptor beta chains from one sample in a study of T cell changes during pregnancy in multiple sclerosis. The method was immunoSEQ multiplex PCR; TCRdb's version includes in-frame clones alone and lacks a portion of them. The data hold about 20,000 clones, with 80% to 90% observed a single time. The specimen comprised CD8+ T cells from peripheral blood mononuclear cells, sampled in the second trimester of pregnancy. The receptor set was obtained from a female donor in good health, enrolled as a control in a pregnancy study. CDR3s include the opening cysteine and the closing phenylalanine or tryptophan. The D gene is left open where the match is weak. Expanded clones are given a class, and other clones once, few, many or no size at all.

>TRBV6-5|TRBD1|few|TRBJ1-2
CASSPGGPGHGYTF
TGTGCCAGCAGTCCAGGGGGTCCCGGCCATGGCTACACCTTC
>TRBV6-4|TRBD1|-|TRBJ2-3
CASSDSQGGTDTQYF
TGTGCCAGCAGTGACTCACAGGGGGGCACAGATACGCAGTATTTT
>TRBV19|-|-|TRBJ2-7
CASRNRGNIYEQYF
TGTGCCAGTAGAAATCGCGGGAATATCTACGAGCAGTACTTC
>TRBV6-5|TRBD2|few|TRBJ2-5
CASSNLGGETQYF
TGTGCCAGCAGTAATCTGGGGGGGGAGACCCAGTACTTC
>TRBV30|TRBD1|-|TRBJ1-5
CAWSVTGAGNQPQHF
TGTGCCTGGAGTGTAACAGGGGCGGGCAATCAGCCCCAGCATTTT
>TRBV6-1|TRBD1|-|TRBJ2-2
CASSELLGTGGRAGELFF
TGTGCCAGCAGTGAGCTACTCGGGACAGGCGGTCGAGCCGGGGAGCTGTTTTTT
>TRBV5-6|TRBD1|-|TRBJ1-3
CASSWDRAGNTIYF
TGTGCCAGCAGCTGGGACAGGGCCGGAAACACCATATATTTT
>TRBV30|-|-|TRBJ1-2
CAWSVGGGYGYTF
TGTGCCTGGAGTGTAGGGGGGGGCTATGGCTACACCTTC
>TRBV5-6|TRBD2|-|TRBJ2-7
CASSSTGGEQYF
TGTGCCAGCAGCTCCACCGGGGGGGAGCAGTACTTC
>TRBV29-1|TRBD1|once|TRBJ1-1
CSVGTGETEAFF
TGCAGCGTAGGAACAGGGGAGACTGAAGCTTTCTTT
>TRBV6-1|-|-|TRBJ2-7
CASSEARQQFYEQYF
TGTGCCAGCAGTGAAGCGCGGCAGCAATTCTACGAGCAGTACTTC
>TRBV6-5|-|-|TRBJ1-1
CASSYSLSGGRAFF
TGTGCCAGCAGTTACTCGCTTTCGGGGGGGAGAGCTTTCTTT
>TRBV2|-|-|TRBJ2-7
CASSDRLNAYEQYF
TGTGCCAGCAGTGACAGACTAAATGCCTACGAGCAGTACTTC
>TRBV7-2|TRBD1|-|TRBJ1-3
CASRRDRRAGNTIYF
TGTGCCAGCAGGCGGGACAGAAGGGCTGGAAACACCATATATTTT
>TRBV6-1|-|-|TRBJ1-5
CASSLNQPQHF
TGTGCCAGCAGTCTAAATCAGCCCCAGCATTTT
>TRBV6-1|TRBD2|-|TRBJ2-5
CASSEIGGGAQETQYF
TGTGCCAGCAGTGAAATAGGCGGGGGGGCGCAAGAGACCCAGTACTTC